The rows below give T cell receptor beta chains drawn from one sample of a study of regulatory T cells in long-lasting Graves disease. TCRdb recomputed calls from the multiplex PCR reads with MiXCR, one row per CDR3 protein. The table has about 320,000 distinct CDR3 sequences, about 20% seen once. The source material was peripheral blood mononuclear cells (PBMCs), sampled at new diagnosis, from a patient treated with antithyroid drugs. The receptors shown here come from a female donor with Graves disease. CDR3s include the opening cysteine and the closing phenylalanine or tryptophan. The D gene is left open where the match is weak. A clone size is listed for some rows: how often the clone was seen (once, few, many), or a class if it is expanded.

V gene: TRBV19; clone size: few; J gene: TRBJ1-1; D gene: NA; CDR3 protein: CASRLAGLNTEAFF; CDR3 DNA: TGTGCCAGTAGGCTGGCAGGCTTGAACACTGAAGCTTTCTTT
V gene: TRBV28; clone size: NA; J gene: TRBJ1-3; D gene: TRBD1; CDR3 protein: CASSSPGQVTGNTIYF; CDR3 DNA: TGTGCCAGCAGTTCCCCGGGACAGGTTACCGGAAACACCATATATTTT
V gene: TRBV20-1; clone size: many; J gene: TRBJ2-1; D gene: NA; CDR3 protein: CSAPVAVNNNNEQFF; CDR3 DNA: TGCAGTGCCCCCGTAGCGGTAAATAACAACAATGAGCAGTTCTTC
V gene: TRBV19; clone size: NA; J gene: TRBJ2-3; D gene: TRBD2; CDR3 protein: CASSMRRGRTSGRTADTQYF; CDR3 DNA: TGTGCCAGTAGTATGAGGCGGGGAAGGACTAGCGGGAGGACGGCGGATACGCAGTATTTT
V gene: TRBV30; clone size: many; J gene: TRBJ1-1; D gene: NA; CDR3 protein: CAWSVDLGTEAFF; CDR3 DNA: TGTGCCTGGAGTGTGGACCTGGGCACTGAAGCTTTCTTT
V gene: TRBV2; clone size: many; J gene: TRBJ2-7; D gene: NA; CDR3 protein: CASHRVARPYEQYF; CDR3 DNA: TGTGCCAGCCACCGGGTGGCTCGACCCTACGAGCAGTACTTC
V gene: TRBV5-1; clone size: NA; J gene: TRBJ2-7; D gene: TRBD1; CDR3 protein: CASSWGQGKSGEQYF; CDR3 DNA: TGCGCCAGCAGCTGGGGACAGGGGAAATCAGGGGAGCAGTACTTC
V gene: TRBV20-1; clone size: many; J gene: TRBJ2-1; D gene: NA; CDR3 protein: CSAKEGAIPYNEQFF; CDR3 DNA: TGCAGTGCTAAAGAGGGAGCCATCCCCTACAATGAGCAGTTCTTC
V gene: TRBV18; clone size: many; J gene: TRBJ2-7; D gene: NA; CDR3 protein: CASSPPMFSEQYF; CDR3 DNA: TGTGCCAGCTCACCACCGATGTTTTCCGAGCAGTACTTC
V gene: TRBV20-1; clone size: few; J gene: TRBJ2-1; D gene: TRBD2; CDR3 protein: CSAKPEGSGGIQFF; CDR3 DNA: TGCAGTGCTAAGCCGGAAGGTAGCGGGGGAATTCAGTTCTTC
V gene: TRBV12-3/TRBV12-4; clone size: many; J gene: TRBJ1-2; D gene: TRBD1; CDR3 protein: CASLDRDYGYTF; CDR3 DNA: TGTGCCAGCCTTGACAGGGACTATGGCTACACCTTC
V gene: TRBV24-1; clone size: few; J gene: TRBJ2-1; D gene: TRBD2; CDR3 protein: CATSDLTSGAYNEQFF; CDR3 DNA: TGTGCCACCAGTGACCTGACTAGCGGGGCTTACAATGAGCAGTTCTTC
V gene: TRBV5-1; clone size: NA; J gene: TRBJ2-1; D gene: TRBD2; CDR3 protein: CASSLSLSGSIDNEQFF; CDR3 DNA: TGCGCCAGCAGCTTGTCTCTCAGCGGGAGTATCGACAATGAGCAGTTCTTC
V gene: TRBV28; clone size: NA; J gene: TRBJ2-2; D gene: TRBD1; CDR3 protein: CASSRTQRTGAYTGELFF; CDR3 DNA: TGTGCCAGCAGTCGCACACAAAGGACAGGGGCCTACACCGGGGAGCTGTTTTTT
V gene: TRBV27; clone size: many; J gene: TRBJ2-7; D gene: NA; CDR3 protein: CASSLSSIYEQYF; CDR3 DNA: TGTGCCAGCAGTTTATCTTCCATCTACGAGCAGTACTTC
V gene: TRBV7-2; clone size: many; J gene: TRBJ2-3; D gene: TRBD2; CDR3 protein: CASSYRGLAGSTDTQYF; CDR3 DNA: TGTGCCAGCAGTTATAGGGGACTAGCGGGAAGCACAGATACGCAGTATTTT
V gene: TRBV7-9; clone size: NA; J gene: TRBJ2-2; D gene: NA; CDR3 protein: CASSLAGGGQTGELFF; CDR3 DNA: TGTGCCAGCAGCTTAGCAGGGGGGGGACAGACCGGGGAGCTGTTTTTT
V gene: TRBV18; clone size: NA; J gene: TRBJ1-1; D gene: NA; CDR3 protein: CASSRGGNAEAFF; CDR3 DNA: TGTGCCAGCTCCCGCGGAGGGAACGCTGAAGCTTTCTTT
V gene: TRBV5-1; clone size: NA; J gene: TRBJ2-2; D gene: NA; CDR3 protein: CASSTLPTGELFF; CDR3 DNA: TGCGCCAGCAGCACGCTTCCTACCGGGGAGCTGTTTTTT
V gene: TRBV6-1; clone size: many; J gene: TRBJ1-5; D gene: TRBD1; CDR3 protein: CATTDRVNQPQHF; CDR3 DNA: TGTGCCACCACTGACAGGGTCAATCAGCCCCAGCATTTT
V gene: TRBV28; clone size: few; J gene: TRBJ1-5; D gene: TRBD1; CDR3 protein: CASSWGQGVQPQHF; CDR3 DNA: TGTGCCAGCAGTTGGGGACAGGGGGTTCAGCCCCAGCATTTT
V gene: TRBV25-1; clone size: NA; J gene: TRBJ2-1; D gene: TRBD2; CDR3 protein: CASRKELAGARGNEQFF; CDR3 DNA: TGTGCCAGCAGAAAGGAGCTAGCGGGAGCTCGGGGCAATGAGCAGTTCTTC
V gene: TRBV6-5; clone size: NA; J gene: TRBJ1-2; D gene: TRBD1; CDR3 protein: CASSYLGQGALGYTF; CDR3 DNA: TGTGCCAGCAGTTACTTGGGACAGGGGGCCTTAGGCTACACCTTC
V gene: TRBV24-1; clone size: many; J gene: TRBJ2-7; D gene: NA; CDR3 protein: CATSDSSIGYEQYF; CDR3 DNA: TGTGCCACCAGTGATTCTTCAATTGGGTACGAGCAGTACTTC
V gene: TRBV30; clone size: NA; J gene: TRBJ1-1; D gene: NA; CDR3 protein: CAWIYRVNTEAFF; CDR3 DNA: TGTGCCTGGATCTACAGGGTGAACACTGAAGCTTTCTTT
V gene: TRBV11-2; clone size: many; J gene: TRBJ2-5; D gene: NA; CDR3 protein: CASSLSLGRTQETQYF; CDR3 DNA: TGTGCCAGCAGCTTATCCCTAGGACGCACCCAAGAGACCCAGTACTTC
V gene: TRBV28; clone size: NA; J gene: TRBJ2-7; D gene: NA; CDR3 protein: CASSPRFQRAQYF; CDR3 DNA: TGTGCCAGCAGTCCTAGATTTCAAAGGGCCCAGTACTTC
V gene: TRBV28; clone size: many; J gene: TRBJ2-3; D gene: TRBD2; CDR3 protein: CASRGDGTSGSSTDTQYF; CDR3 DNA: TGTGCCAGCAGAGGGGACGGGACTAGCGGGAGTAGTACAGATACGCAGTATTTT
V gene: TRBV7-9; clone size: many; J gene: TRBJ1-2; D gene: NA; CDR3 protein: CASSLEAFGHGYTF; CDR3 DNA: TGTGCCAGCAGCTTAGAGGCGTTCGGACATGGCTACACCTTC
V gene: TRBV24-1; clone size: many; J gene: TRBJ2-3; D gene: NA; CDR3 protein: CATSRRSTDTQYF; CDR3 DNA: TGTGCCACCAGCCGAAGAAGCACAGATACGCAGTATTTT
V gene: TRBV12-3/TRBV12-4; clone size: many; J gene: TRBJ1-6; D gene: TRBD1; CDR3 protein: CASKTGLGSYNSPLHF; CDR3 DNA: TGTGCCAGCAAGACAGGGTTGGGCTCCTATAATTCACCCCTCCACTTT